This record looks at one T cell receptor beta chain sequence and its context. The sample comes from a study of technical replicates of blood from a handful of donors. V trimming: 3 bases; J trimming: 4 bases; junction bases outside the gene matches: 15. The CDR3 is 18 residues long. Germline values: CDR1 MDHEN, CDR2 SYDVKM. Some clones are missing from TCRdb's copy, which holds only in-frame ones; the method was immunoSEQ multiplex PCR. The data hold just under 100,000 clones, with 95% observed a single time. This rearrangement joins TRBV28 to TRBJ2-1; 7 bases fit TRBD1. Material for sequencing was T cells isolated from PBMCs. The sequence was collected from a human donor in good health. CDR3 protein: CASSFDRVDSTKYNEQFF. The CDR3 region has the DNA TGTGCCAGCAGTTTTGACAGGGTGGATTCAACCAAATACAATGAGCAGTTCTTC. Drawing the rest from reference TRBV28 and TRBJ2-1, the complete variable domain is DVKVTQSSRYLVKRTGEKVFLECVQDMDHENMFWYRQDPGLGLRLIYFSYDVKMKEKGDIPEGYSVSREKKERFSLILESASTNQTSMYLCASSFDRVDSTKYNEQFFGPGTRLTVL.